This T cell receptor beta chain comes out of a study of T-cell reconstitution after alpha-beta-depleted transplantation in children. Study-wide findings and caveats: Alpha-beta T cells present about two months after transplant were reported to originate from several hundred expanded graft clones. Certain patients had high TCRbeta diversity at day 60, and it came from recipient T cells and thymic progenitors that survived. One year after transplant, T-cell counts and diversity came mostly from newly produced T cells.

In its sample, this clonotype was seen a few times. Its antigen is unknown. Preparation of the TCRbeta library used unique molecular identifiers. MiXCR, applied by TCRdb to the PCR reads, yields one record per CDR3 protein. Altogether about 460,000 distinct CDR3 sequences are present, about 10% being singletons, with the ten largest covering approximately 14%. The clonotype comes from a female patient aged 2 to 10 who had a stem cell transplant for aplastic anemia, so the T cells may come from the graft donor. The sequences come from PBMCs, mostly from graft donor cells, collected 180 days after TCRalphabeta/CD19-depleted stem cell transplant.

The CDR3 nucleotides read TGTGCCATGGGCTTGGGACTAGCTGACTACAATGAGCAGTTCTTC. It is translated as CAMGLGLADYNEQFF. The chain recombines TRBV5-6 with TRBJ2-1; 9 positions match TRBD2. The ends lost 9 bases at V and 3 bases at J; junction bases unmatched: 10. The germline V gene has CDR1 SGHDT and CDR2 YYEEEE. CDR3 length: 15 residues.